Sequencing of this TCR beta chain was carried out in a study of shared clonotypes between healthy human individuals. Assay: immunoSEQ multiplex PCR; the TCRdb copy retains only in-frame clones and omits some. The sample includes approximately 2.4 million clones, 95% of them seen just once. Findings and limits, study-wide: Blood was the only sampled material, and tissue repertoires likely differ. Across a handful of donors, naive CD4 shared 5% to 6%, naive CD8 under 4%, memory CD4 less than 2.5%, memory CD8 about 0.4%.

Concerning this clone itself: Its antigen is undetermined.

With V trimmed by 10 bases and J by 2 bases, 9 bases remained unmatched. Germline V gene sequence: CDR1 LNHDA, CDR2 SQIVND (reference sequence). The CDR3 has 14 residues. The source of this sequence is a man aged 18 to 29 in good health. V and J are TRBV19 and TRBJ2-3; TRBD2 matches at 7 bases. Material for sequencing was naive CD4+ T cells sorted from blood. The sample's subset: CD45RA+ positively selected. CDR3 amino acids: CATRRLADTDTQYF. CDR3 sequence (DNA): TGTGCCACTAGGCGGCTAGCGGACACAGATACGCAGTATTTT.